The clone carrying this T cell receptor beta chain turned up a few times. Its target is not known. The data derive from a study of shared clonotypes between healthy human individuals. Findings and limits, study-wide: It was only blood that was sampled, and tissue repertoires likely differ.

V gave up 6 bases and J gave up 1 base, with 18 bases separating them. Germline CDR1 reads MDHEN; CDR2 reads SYDVKM. The CDR3 loop spans 16 amino acids. The method was immunoSEQ multiplex PCR; TCRdb's version includes in-frame clones alone and lacks a portion of them. The sample lists hundreds of thousands of clones; around 78% were seen once. V is TRBV28 and J is TRBJ1-2, with no clear D. The clonotype was recovered from a woman aged 35 to 49 in good health. Some clones in this sample may be carry-over from other donors' samples. Sequences were obtained from PBMCs. CDR3 DNA sequence: TGTGCCAGCAGCGAAGTAGGCCTTCTCCTTAACTATGGCTACACCTTC. It yields the protein CASSEVGLLLNYGYTF.